Following are 27 T cell receptor beta chains from one sample sequenced in a study of T cell clonotyping in hematopoietic cell transplantation. Clones were sequenced by immunoSEQ multiplex PCR, and TCRdb holds only the in-frame ones, with some missing. Among about 36,000 clones listed, about 95% were seen once. Regarding time point: recipient sample about 28 days before transplant, after cytoreduction. This material consisted of peripheral blood mononuclear cells, taken before stem cell transplant. The receptors shown here come from a man aged 40-49 years with chronic myeloid leukemia. Some clones in this sample may be carry-over from other donors' samples.

This chain uses TRBV5-1 with TRBJ2-7, with 7 bases identical to TRBD1. Germline assignment: CDR1 SGHRS and CDR2 YFSETQ. The CDR3 contains 15 residues. The V segment lost 0 bases and the J segment 3 bases; nucleotides outside the gene matches: 6. This CDR3 reads CASSLGDRDLYEQYF. CDR3 DNA: TGCGCCAGCAGCTTGGGCGACAGGGATCTCTACGAGCAGTACTTC.

This clone was found once. The chain joins TRBV20-1 to TRBJ1-3; D is undetermined. CDR1 and CDR2 from the germline V gene are DFQATT and SNEGSKA (reference sequence). Deletions cut 1 base from V and 4 bases from J, with 2 bases between. This CDR3 contains 11 residues. The CDR3 region is CSARVGNTIYF. CDR3 bases: TGCAGTGCTAGAGTGGGAAACACCATATATTTT.

V and J are TRBV7-8 and TRBJ2-5, with D unresolved. Germline CDR1 and CDR2: SGHVS and FQNEAQ. V lost 3 bases and J lost 1, with 18 bases in between. CDR3 length equals 17 residues. The CDR3 is CASSFGVNLGIQETQYF. In DNA form, the CDR3 reads TGTGCCAGCAGCTTTGGAGTAAACTTGGGCATCCAAGAGACCCAGTACTTC.

The chain has TRBV29-1 and TRBJ2-5, with D unclear. V lost 5 bases to trimming and J lost 4 bases, with 8 bases between them. This CDR3 contains 11 residues. Germline CDR1 reads SQVTM; CDR2 reads ANQGSEA. CDR3 residues: CSVRSTETQYF. The CDR3 region has the DNA TGCAGCGTTCGCAGCACAGAGACCCAGTACTTC.

The chain is built from TRBV5-4 and TRBJ2-2; D ambiguous. Trimming took off 0 bases at V and 5 bases at J, with 11 bases between the two ends. CDR1 is SGHNT and CDR2 is YYREEE in the germline V gene (reference sequence). The CDR3 is 15 amino acids. CDR3 coding DNA: TGTGCCAGCAGCTTGGAAAGTCTCGGGACCGGGGAGCTGTTTTTT. It translates to CASSLESLGTGELFF.

The V gene is TRBV4-3, the J gene TRBJ1-2; 8 nucleotides align to TRBD1. The trim removed 1 base at V and 4 bases at J, leaving 5 bases unmatched. Germline CDR1 is LGHNA and CDR2 is YSLEER. The CDR3 has 15 residues. CDR3 sequence: CASSQGTGTFYGYTF. The DNA for the CDR3 is TGCGCCAGCAGCCAAGGGACAGGGACATTCTATGGCTACACCTTC.

This clone was picked up one time. This chain links TRBV9 with TRBJ1-6; TRBD1 is a possible D gene (6 bases). Germline assignment: CDR1 SGDLS and CDR2 YYNGEE. Trimming stripped 0 bases from V and 7 bases from J, with 11 bases between. CDR3 length: 15 amino acids. CDR3 amino acids: CASSVGGALNSPLHF. Here the CDR3 DNA reads TGTGCCAGCAGCGTAGGGGGGGCCCTCAATTCACCCCTCCACTTT.

V is TRBV9 and J is TRBJ2-5; no definite D call. Germline lookup yields CDR1 SGDLS and CDR2 YYNGEE. Trimming stripped 0 bases from V and 5 bases from J, with 14 bases between. The length of the CDR3 is 15 residues. The CDR3 is CASSVGPQRSETQYF. CDR3 nucleotides: TGTGCCAGCAGCGTAGGCCCACAGAGATCCGAGACCCAGTACTTC.

The chain links TRBV27 to TRBJ2-7; 7 positions agree with TRBD1. V trimming: 4 bases; J trimming: 1 base; junction bases outside the gene matches: 4. The CDR3 extends over 14 amino acids. CDR1 is MNHEY, CDR2 SMNVEV, per germline (reference sequence). As DNA, the CDR3 is TGTGCCAGCAGTTCCCAGGGACAGTCCTACGAGCAGTACTTC. Its protein product is CASSSQGQSYEQYF.

The V call is TRBV18, the J call TRBJ2-3, with 7 bases identical to TRBD1. This CDR3 spans 14 amino acids. V was clipped by 6 bases and J by 3 bases; unmatched bases: 6. Germline V gene sequence: CDR1 KGHSH, CDR2 LQKENI. CDR3 bases: TGTGCCAGCTCCAAACAGGGGCGAACAGATACGCAGTATTTT. Translated: CASSKQGRTDTQYF. The whole variable domain, filled in from reference TRBV18 and TRBJ2-3, reads NAGVMQNPRHLVRRRGQEARLRCSPMKGHSHVYWYRQLPEEGLKFMVYLQKENIIDESGMPKERFSAEFPKEGPSILRIQQVVRGDSAAYFCASSKQGRTDTQYFGPGTRLTVL.

The chain uses TRBV4-3 and TRBJ1-6; the match to TRBD1 covers 10 bases. Per the germline V gene, CDR1 is LGHNA and CDR2 is YSLEER. V was clipped by 2 bases and J by 8 bases; unmatched bases: 6. This CDR3 has 16 amino acids. CDR3 DNA sequence: TGCGCCAGCAGCCAACAATCGACAGGGGGCGATTCACCCCTCCACTTT. Amino acids: CASSQQSTGGDSPLHF.

V is TRBV27 and J is TRBJ1-4; no clear D. The V gene lost 8 bases and the J gene lost 6 bases, with 16 bases spanning the gap. The CDR3 is 14 residues long. Germline-derived CDR1 and CDR2 are MNHEY and SMNVEV (reference sequence). In nucleotides, the CDR3 is TGTGCCAGCTCGAGGTGGGAAGCGGATGAAAAACTGTTTTTT. This codes for CASSRWEADEKLFF.

The genes are TRBV7-6 and TRBJ1-3; a possible D gene is TRBD1 (5 bases). The CDR3 sequence is 17 residues long. Germline CDR1 and CDR2: SGHVS and FNYEAQ. V lost 0 bases and J lost 1, with 13 bases in between. The CDR3 sequence: CASSLAGTYRSGNTIYF. The CDR3 region has the DNA TGTGCCAGCAGCTTAGCGGGAACCTACAGGTCTGGAAACACCATATATTTT.

The rearrangement uses TRBV2 and TRBJ2-2, with D unresolved. Trimming pared 4 bases from V and 3 bases from J, leaving 6 bases between. The CDR3 covers 13 residues. Germline CDR1 reads SNHLY; CDR2 reads FYNNEI. CDR3 DNA sequence: TGTGCCAGCAGTGCCCAGGACACCGGGGAGCTGTTTTTT. Its protein is CASSAQDTGELFF. Full variable domain (missing parts from reference TRBV2 and TRBJ2-2): EPEVTQTPSHQVTQMGQEVILRCVPISNHLYFYWYRQILGQKVEFLVSFYNNEISEKSEIFDDQFSVERPDGSNFTLKIRSTKLEDSAMYFCASSAQDTGELFFGEGSRLTVL.

The gene calls are TRBV6-4 and TRBJ1-1, with unresolved D. The germline CDR1 and CDR2 sequences are MRHNA and SNTAGT. With 5 bases removed from V and 0 bases from J, the gap between germline ends came to 7 bases. This CDR3 spans 13 amino acids. The CDR3 sequence is CASSSDVNTEAFF. CDR3 nucleotide sequence: TGTGCCAGCAGTAGCGATGTGAACACTGAAGCTTTCTTT.

CDR3 bases: TGTGCCAGCAGCCAGCGTAGCGGGGGGCTGGCAGATACGCAGTATTTT. Translating it yields CASSQRSGGLADTQYF. The genes are TRBV4-2 and TRBJ2-3; 10 nucleotides agree with TRBD2. CDR1 LGHNA and CDR2 YNFKEQ come from the germline V gene. The V gene end was trimmed by 3 bases and the J gene end by 4 bases; junction bases not matched to a gene: 7. The CDR3 contains 16 residues.

V is TRBV4-1 and J is TRBJ1-5; D unresolved. Per germline, CDR1 MGHRA and CDR2 YSYEKL. Trimming took off 0 bases at V and 4 bases at J, with 10 bases between the two ends. This CDR3 contains 15 residues. CDR3 protein: CASSQEDRTNQPQHF. The CDR3 nucleotides are TGCGCCAGCAGCCAAGAGGACCGAACGAATCAGCCCCAGCATTTT.

The rearrangement joins TRBV6-5 to TRBJ2-7, with D possibly TRBD2 on 5 matching bases. CDR1 is MNHEY and CDR2 is SVGAGI in the germline V gene. The V and J ends lost 0 bases and 3 bases respectively, with 9 bases between them. CDR3 length equals 14 residues. The CDR3 nucleotides are TGTGCCAGCAGTTACTCAGCGGCAGGCTACGAGCAGTACTTC. Translation: CASSYSAAGYEQYF.

The chain recombines TRBV6-5 with TRBJ1-1; D gene ambiguous. Germline V lookup: CDR1 MNHEY, CDR2 SVGAGI. The CDR3 spans 13 residues. Trimming stripped 7 bases from V and 1 base from J, with 10 bases between. Written as DNA, the CDR3 is TGTGCCAGCACTTCTGTAAAGAACACTGAAGCTTTCTTT. Amino acid sequence: CASTSVKNTEAFF.

This clone appeared once. This rearrangement joins TRBV9 to TRBJ2-1; tentative D call: TRBD2 (6 bases). Germline lookup yields CDR1 SGDLS and CDR2 YYNGEE. CDR3 length equals 13 residues. V gave up 4 bases and J gave up 7 bases, with 12 bases separating them. The CDR3 sequence: CASSKGRINEQFF. CDR3 DNA sequence: TGTGCCAGCAGCAAGGGGAGGATAAATGAGCAGTTCTTC.

The rearrangement links TRBV19 to TRBJ2-7, with D hard to call. The length of the CDR3 is 13 residues. The ends were cut back, 5 bases at V and 3 bases at J, with 11 bases in the middle. The germline V gene encodes CDR1 LNHDA and CDR2 SQIVND (reference sequence). CDR3 amino acids: CASSLGRYYEQYF. Here the CDR3 DNA reads TGTGCCAGTAGTCTTGGACGGTACTACGAGCAGTACTTC.

The chain couples TRBV4-2 to TRBJ2-7, with 7 nucleotides matching TRBD1. Germline CDR1 is LGHNA and CDR2 is YNFKEQ. V lost 3 bases, J lost 2 bases, and 10 bases stayed unmatched. The CDR3 loop spans 16 amino acids. CDR3 sequence: CASSHPGGRGPYEQYF. For the CDR3, the DNA is TGTGCCAGCAGCCACCCAGGGGGACGCGGACCCTACGAGCAGTACTTC.

The rearrangement uses TRBV4-1 and TRBJ1-5; no firm D call. The CDR3 consists of 15 residues. Germline CDR1 reads MGHRA; CDR2 reads YSYEKL. V was trimmed by 0 bases and J by 1 base, leaving 7 bases between them. In DNA form, the CDR3 reads TGCGCCAGCAGCCAAGATTGGGTAAGCAATCAGCCCCAGCATTTT. Translating it yields CASSQDWVSNQPQHF.

The chain recombines TRBV10-3 with TRBJ1-3; D remains unclear. Germline assignment: CDR1 ENHRY and CDR2 SYGVKD. The CDR3 sequence is 14 residues long. V lost 8 bases to trimming and J lost 4 bases, with 15 bases between them. DNA for the CDR3: TGTGCCATCCTTGCGGGGAGGGAAGGAAACACCATATATTTT. It codes for CAILAGREGNTIYF.

The chain uses TRBV5-1 and TRBJ2-5; TRBD1 might be the D (6 bases). The length of the CDR3 is 11 residues. In germline, CDR1 is SGHRS, CDR2 YFSETQ. Between the trimmed V and J ends, which lost 8 bases and 5 bases, there was a span of 10 bases. The CDR3 region has the DNA TGCGCCAGTAAGGGGGAGGAGACCCAGTACTTC. It translates to CASKGEETQYF.

The chain recombines TRBV9 with TRBJ1-5; 8 bases align to TRBD1. Germline-derived CDR1 and CDR2 are SGDLS and YYNGEE. This CDR3 is built from 14 residues. V lost 3 bases and J lost 9; bases outside the gene matches: 8. This CDR3 reads CASSALDRGGPQHF. CDR3 bases: TGTGCCAGCAGCGCCCTCGACAGGGGTGGGCCCCAGCATTTT.

V and J are TRBV7-2 and TRBJ1-5; D might be TRBD1 (6 bases). V lost 4 bases, J lost 3 bases, and 10 bases lay in between. CDR1 is SGHTA and CDR2 is FQGNSA in the germline V gene. The length of the CDR3 is 14 residues. CDR3 in DNA: TGTGCCAGCAGCTCCGGACAGCCCAATCAGCCCCAGCATTTT. Translation gives CASSSGQPNQPQHF.